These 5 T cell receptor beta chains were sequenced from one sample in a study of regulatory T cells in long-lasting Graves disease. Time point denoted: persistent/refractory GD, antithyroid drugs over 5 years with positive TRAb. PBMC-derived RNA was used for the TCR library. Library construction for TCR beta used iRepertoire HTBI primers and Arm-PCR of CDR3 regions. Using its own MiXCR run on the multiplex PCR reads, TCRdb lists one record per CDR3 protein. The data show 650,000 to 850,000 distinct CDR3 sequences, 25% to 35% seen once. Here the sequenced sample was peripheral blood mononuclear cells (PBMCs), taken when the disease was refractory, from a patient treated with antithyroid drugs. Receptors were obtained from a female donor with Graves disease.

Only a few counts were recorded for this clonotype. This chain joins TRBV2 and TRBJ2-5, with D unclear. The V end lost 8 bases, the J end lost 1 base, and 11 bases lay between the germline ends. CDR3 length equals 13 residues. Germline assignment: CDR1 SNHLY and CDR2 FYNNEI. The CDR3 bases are TGTGCCAGCGTCGGGCCGTTCCAAGAGACCCAGTACTTC. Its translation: CASVGPFQETQYF.

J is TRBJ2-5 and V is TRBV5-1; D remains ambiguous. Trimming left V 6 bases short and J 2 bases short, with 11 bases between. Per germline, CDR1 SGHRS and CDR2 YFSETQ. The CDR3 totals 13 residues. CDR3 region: CASKMRLQETQYF. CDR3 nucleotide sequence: TGCGCCAGCAAGATGAGGCTTCAAGAGACCCAGTACTTC.

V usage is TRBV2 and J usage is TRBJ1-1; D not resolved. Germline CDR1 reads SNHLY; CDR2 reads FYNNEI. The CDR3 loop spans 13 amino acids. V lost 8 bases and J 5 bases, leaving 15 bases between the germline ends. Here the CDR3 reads CASGPPGGTEAFF. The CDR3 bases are TGTGCCAGCGGGCCTCCAGGCGGGACTGAAGCTTTCTTT. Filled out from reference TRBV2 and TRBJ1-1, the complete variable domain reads EPEVTQTPSHQVTQMGQEVILRCVPISNHLYFYWYRQILGQKVEFLVSFYNNEISEKSEIFDDQFSVERPDGSNFTLKIRSTKLEDSAMYFCASGPPGGTEAFFGQGTRLTVV.

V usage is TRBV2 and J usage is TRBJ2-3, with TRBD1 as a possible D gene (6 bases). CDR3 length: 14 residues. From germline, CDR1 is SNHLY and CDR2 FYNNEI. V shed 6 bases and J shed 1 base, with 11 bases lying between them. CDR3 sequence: CASSRGTGTDTQYF. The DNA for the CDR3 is TGTGCCAGCAGCAGGGGAACCGGCACAGATACGCAGTATTTT. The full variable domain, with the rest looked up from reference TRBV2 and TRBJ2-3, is EPEVTQTPSHQVTQMGQEVILRCVPISNHLYFYWYRQILGQKVEFLVSFYNNEISEKSEIFDDQFSVERPDGSNFTLKIRSTKLEDSAMYFCASSRGTGTDTQYFGPGTRLTVL.

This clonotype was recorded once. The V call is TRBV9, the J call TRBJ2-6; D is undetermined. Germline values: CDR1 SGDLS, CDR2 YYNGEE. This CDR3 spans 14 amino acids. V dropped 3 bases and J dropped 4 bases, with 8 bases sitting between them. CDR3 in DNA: TGTGCCAGCAGCGCCCCAAGGGGGGCCAACGTCCTGACTTTC. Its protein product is CASSAPRGANVLTF.